This paragraph covers one TCR beta chain sequence. Its antigen remains unidentified. Base qualities are not provided; no much larger clone lies one nucleotide away. Preparation of the library involved the immunoSEQ multiplex PCR assay. TCRdb obtained this table from immuneACCESS and retained in-frame rearrangements with V and J assigned. These tables miss some clones; where compared with another copy, unresolved V genes account for less than half of the shortfall, and the remainder is unexplained. Across this sample there are 150,000 to 200,000 clones, with around 87% seen only once. Of the sample, 1.4% falls within the top ten clones. This entry is derived from a study of control samples from healthy donors and cancer patients (dated by TCRdb to 2018 to 2020). CDR1 and CDR2, looked up from the germline V gene, are SGHVS and FQNEAQ. Trimming accounts for 5 bases at V and 2 bases at J, while the number of junction bases matched to no gene is 5. Including cysteine and phenylalanine, the CDR3 has 15 amino acids. Solely the CDR3 DNA is kept, with 45 bases framed from the first base.

Sample: blood. The V gene is TRBV7-8 and the J gene is TRBJ2-7; the central 11 bases match TRBD2. The TCR comes from a woman aged 45-65 years in good health. This receptor has the CDR3 CASSPLAGETYEQYF. The DNA sequence follows: TGTGCCAGCAGCCCACTAGCGGGAGAGACCTACGAGCAGTACTTC.